In its sample, the clone carrying this T cell receptor (beta chain) was seen a few times. Antigen: not known. Germline-derived CDR1 and CDR2 are DFQATT and SNEGSKA (reference sequence). The CDR3 length is 16 residues. The V and J ends lost 0 bases and 4 bases respectively, with 18 bases between them. Each CDR3 protein is one row after TCRdb ran MiXCR on the 5' RACE reads. The table has nearly 250,000 distinct CDR3 sequences, 15% seen once. The record originates from a study of T-cell memory formation after mild COVID-19. As for the study in general: Clustering of TCRs was largely donor specific.

The study's findings and limits: Shrinking CD4+ clones resided mostly in CM and EM, and CD8+ ones in EMRA. Detection of some responders pre-infection suggested pre-existing cross-reactive memory T cells participated. Clones contracting over day 15 to 85 were CD4/CD8 balanced, with later expanders leaning CD4+.

This chain links TRBV20-1 with TRBJ2-5; D remains unclear. The sequenced sample was PBMCs or a T cell subset sorted from them (not recorded which). The receptor's source is an adult woman who had mild COVID-19 (a few samples of this study predate the infection). Cell type and time point are not known. The CDR3, as DNA: TGCAGTGCTAGAGATGGCCGGGTCCCCCGTCGAGAGACCCAGTACTTC. Translating it yields CSARDGRVPRRETQYF.